This TCR beta chain was obtained from a study of T cells in Graves' hyperthyroidism and ophthalmopathy. V dropped 6 bases and J dropped 5 bases, with 17 bases sitting between them. The CDR3 spans 15 residues. The germline V gene has CDR1 MNHNS and CDR2 SASEGT. Not enrolled were patients with uncontrolled infection, other autoimmune disease, pregnancy or lactation. This clonotype showed up many times. Amplification of TCR beta CDR3 regions was performed using RNA transcripts as template. HTBI primers were used for first-round RT-PCR of the TCR CDR3. TCRdb called the multiplex PCR reads again in MiXCR, with one record for every CDR3 protein. The repertoire holds roughly 580,000 distinct CDR3 sequences, with 14% as singletons.

The TCR originated in a woman between 25 and 40 years old with Graves' hyperthyroidism that later progressed to Graves' ophthalmopathy. The sequenced sample consisted of blood. The J gene is TRBJ2-1, the V gene TRBV6-1; D possibly uses TRBD1 or TRBD2 (5 bases each). Here the CDR3 DNA reads TGTGCCAGCAGGTACGGGTGGGACCTTGACAATGAGCAGTTCTTC. It encodes CASRYGWDLDNEQFF.